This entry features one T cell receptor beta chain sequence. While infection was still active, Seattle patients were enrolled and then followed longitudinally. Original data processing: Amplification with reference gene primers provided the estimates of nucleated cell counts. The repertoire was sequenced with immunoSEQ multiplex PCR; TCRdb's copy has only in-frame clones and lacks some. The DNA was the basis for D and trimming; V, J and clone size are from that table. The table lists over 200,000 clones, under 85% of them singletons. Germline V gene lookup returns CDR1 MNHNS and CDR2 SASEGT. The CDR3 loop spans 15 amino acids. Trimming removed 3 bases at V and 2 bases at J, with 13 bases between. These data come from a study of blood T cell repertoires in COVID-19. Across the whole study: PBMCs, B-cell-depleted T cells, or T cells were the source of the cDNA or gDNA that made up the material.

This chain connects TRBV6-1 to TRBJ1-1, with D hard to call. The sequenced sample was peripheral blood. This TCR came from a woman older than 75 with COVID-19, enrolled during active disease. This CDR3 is CASSETEPLNTEAFF. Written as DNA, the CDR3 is TGTGCCAGCAGTGAGACTGAACCTCTCAACACTGAAGCTTTCTTT.